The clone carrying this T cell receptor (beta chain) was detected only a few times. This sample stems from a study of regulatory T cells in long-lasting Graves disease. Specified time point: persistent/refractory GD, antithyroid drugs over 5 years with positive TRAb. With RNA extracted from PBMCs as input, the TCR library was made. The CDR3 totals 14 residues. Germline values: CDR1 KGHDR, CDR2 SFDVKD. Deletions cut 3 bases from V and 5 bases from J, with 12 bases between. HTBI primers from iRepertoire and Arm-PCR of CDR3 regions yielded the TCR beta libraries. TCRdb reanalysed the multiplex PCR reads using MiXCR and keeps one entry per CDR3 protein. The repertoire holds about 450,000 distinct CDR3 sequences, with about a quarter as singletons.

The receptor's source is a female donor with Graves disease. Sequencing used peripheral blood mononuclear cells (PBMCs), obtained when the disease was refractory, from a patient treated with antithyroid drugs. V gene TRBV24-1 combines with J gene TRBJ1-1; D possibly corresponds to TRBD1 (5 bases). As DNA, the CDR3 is TGTGCCACCAGTGATGCGACATCAGGGACTGAAGCTTTCTTT. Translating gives CATSDATSGTEAFF.